This T cell receptor (beta chain) was sequenced in a study of blood T cells in healthy people across ages. To note about this clonotype: Its cognate antigen is unknown.

Study outcomes and limitations: As age increased, TCR beta diversity per million T cells fell in a roughly linear fashion. Researchers deemed the diversity estimates from one million T cells underestimates.

Using a J-beta primer mix together with a sample-barcoded 5' primer, a second PCR was run for roughly 7 to 12 cycles. With 12 random nucleotides, a template-switch adaptor tagged each individual cDNA molecule. TCRdb fed the 5' RACE reads into MiXCR, producing one record per CDR3 protein. The table shows about 680,000 distinct CDR3 sequences, with 45% to 50% occurring only once. CDR3 length: 14 residues. Between the trimmed V and J ends, which lost 2 bases and 2 bases, there was a span of 10 bases. Germline CDR1 and CDR2: KGHSH and LQKENI. Donation came from healthy Caucasian individuals in Russia who were aged roughly 6 to 95.

Specimen: blood. This receptor was obtained from a woman aged 55-69 years in good health. The J gene is TRBJ2-7, the V gene TRBV18; D gene uncertain. In nucleotides, the CDR3 is TGTGCCAGCTCACCAAAAGGGTCTGCCTACGAGCAGTACTTC. Amino acid sequence: CASSPKGSAYEQYF.